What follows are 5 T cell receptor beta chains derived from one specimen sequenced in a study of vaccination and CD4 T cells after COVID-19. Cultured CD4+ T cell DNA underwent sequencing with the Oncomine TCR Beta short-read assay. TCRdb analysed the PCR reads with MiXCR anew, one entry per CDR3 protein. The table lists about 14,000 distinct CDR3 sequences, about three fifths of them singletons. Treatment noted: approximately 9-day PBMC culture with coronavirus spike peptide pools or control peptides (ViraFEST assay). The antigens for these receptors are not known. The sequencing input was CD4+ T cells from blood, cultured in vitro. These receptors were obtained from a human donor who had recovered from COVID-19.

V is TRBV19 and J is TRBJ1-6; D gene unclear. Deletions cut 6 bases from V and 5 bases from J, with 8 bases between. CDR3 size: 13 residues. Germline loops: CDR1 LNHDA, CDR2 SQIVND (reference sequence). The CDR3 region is CASSSEHNSPLHF. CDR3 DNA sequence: TGTGCCAGTAGCTCGGAGCATAATTCACCCCTCCACTTT. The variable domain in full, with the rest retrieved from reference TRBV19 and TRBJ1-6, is DGGITQSPKYLFRKEGQNVTLSCEQNLNHDAMYWYRQDPGQGLRLIYYSQIVNDFQKGDIAEGYSVSREKKESFPLTVTSAQKNPTAFYLCASSSEHNSPLHFGNGTRLTVT.

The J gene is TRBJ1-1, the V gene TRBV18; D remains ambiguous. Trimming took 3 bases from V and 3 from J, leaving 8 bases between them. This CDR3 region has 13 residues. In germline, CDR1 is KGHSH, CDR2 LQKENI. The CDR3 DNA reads TGTGCCAGCTCACCGAGCATGGACACTGAAGCTTTCTTT. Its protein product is CASSPSMDTEAFF. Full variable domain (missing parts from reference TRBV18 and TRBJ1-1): NAGVMQNPRHLVRRRGQEARLRCSPMKGHSHVYWYRQLPEEGLKFMVYLQKENIIDESGMPKERFSAEFPKEGPSILRIQQVVRGDSAAYFCASSPSMDTEAFFGQGTRLTVV.

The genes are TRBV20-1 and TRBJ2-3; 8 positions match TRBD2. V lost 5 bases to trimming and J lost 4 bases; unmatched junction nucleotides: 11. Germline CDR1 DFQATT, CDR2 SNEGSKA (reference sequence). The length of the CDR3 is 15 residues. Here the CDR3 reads CSASRDGGASDTQYF. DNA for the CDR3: TGCAGTGCTTCCCGGGACGGGGGGGCCTCAGATACGCAGTATTTT.

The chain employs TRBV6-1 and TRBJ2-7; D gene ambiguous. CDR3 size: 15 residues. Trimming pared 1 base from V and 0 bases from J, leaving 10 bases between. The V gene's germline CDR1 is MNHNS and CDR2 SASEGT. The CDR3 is CASSEGGVSSYEQYF. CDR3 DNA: TGTGCCAGCAGTGAAGGTGGGGTGAGCTCCTACGAGCAGTACTTC.

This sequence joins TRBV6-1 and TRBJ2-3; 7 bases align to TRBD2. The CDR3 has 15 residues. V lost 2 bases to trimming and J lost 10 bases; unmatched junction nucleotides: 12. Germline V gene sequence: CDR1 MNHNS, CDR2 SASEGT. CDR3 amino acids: CASSERLAARVSQYF. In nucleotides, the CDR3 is TGTGCCAGCAGTGAAAGGCTAGCGGCTCGGGTGTCGCAGTATTTT.